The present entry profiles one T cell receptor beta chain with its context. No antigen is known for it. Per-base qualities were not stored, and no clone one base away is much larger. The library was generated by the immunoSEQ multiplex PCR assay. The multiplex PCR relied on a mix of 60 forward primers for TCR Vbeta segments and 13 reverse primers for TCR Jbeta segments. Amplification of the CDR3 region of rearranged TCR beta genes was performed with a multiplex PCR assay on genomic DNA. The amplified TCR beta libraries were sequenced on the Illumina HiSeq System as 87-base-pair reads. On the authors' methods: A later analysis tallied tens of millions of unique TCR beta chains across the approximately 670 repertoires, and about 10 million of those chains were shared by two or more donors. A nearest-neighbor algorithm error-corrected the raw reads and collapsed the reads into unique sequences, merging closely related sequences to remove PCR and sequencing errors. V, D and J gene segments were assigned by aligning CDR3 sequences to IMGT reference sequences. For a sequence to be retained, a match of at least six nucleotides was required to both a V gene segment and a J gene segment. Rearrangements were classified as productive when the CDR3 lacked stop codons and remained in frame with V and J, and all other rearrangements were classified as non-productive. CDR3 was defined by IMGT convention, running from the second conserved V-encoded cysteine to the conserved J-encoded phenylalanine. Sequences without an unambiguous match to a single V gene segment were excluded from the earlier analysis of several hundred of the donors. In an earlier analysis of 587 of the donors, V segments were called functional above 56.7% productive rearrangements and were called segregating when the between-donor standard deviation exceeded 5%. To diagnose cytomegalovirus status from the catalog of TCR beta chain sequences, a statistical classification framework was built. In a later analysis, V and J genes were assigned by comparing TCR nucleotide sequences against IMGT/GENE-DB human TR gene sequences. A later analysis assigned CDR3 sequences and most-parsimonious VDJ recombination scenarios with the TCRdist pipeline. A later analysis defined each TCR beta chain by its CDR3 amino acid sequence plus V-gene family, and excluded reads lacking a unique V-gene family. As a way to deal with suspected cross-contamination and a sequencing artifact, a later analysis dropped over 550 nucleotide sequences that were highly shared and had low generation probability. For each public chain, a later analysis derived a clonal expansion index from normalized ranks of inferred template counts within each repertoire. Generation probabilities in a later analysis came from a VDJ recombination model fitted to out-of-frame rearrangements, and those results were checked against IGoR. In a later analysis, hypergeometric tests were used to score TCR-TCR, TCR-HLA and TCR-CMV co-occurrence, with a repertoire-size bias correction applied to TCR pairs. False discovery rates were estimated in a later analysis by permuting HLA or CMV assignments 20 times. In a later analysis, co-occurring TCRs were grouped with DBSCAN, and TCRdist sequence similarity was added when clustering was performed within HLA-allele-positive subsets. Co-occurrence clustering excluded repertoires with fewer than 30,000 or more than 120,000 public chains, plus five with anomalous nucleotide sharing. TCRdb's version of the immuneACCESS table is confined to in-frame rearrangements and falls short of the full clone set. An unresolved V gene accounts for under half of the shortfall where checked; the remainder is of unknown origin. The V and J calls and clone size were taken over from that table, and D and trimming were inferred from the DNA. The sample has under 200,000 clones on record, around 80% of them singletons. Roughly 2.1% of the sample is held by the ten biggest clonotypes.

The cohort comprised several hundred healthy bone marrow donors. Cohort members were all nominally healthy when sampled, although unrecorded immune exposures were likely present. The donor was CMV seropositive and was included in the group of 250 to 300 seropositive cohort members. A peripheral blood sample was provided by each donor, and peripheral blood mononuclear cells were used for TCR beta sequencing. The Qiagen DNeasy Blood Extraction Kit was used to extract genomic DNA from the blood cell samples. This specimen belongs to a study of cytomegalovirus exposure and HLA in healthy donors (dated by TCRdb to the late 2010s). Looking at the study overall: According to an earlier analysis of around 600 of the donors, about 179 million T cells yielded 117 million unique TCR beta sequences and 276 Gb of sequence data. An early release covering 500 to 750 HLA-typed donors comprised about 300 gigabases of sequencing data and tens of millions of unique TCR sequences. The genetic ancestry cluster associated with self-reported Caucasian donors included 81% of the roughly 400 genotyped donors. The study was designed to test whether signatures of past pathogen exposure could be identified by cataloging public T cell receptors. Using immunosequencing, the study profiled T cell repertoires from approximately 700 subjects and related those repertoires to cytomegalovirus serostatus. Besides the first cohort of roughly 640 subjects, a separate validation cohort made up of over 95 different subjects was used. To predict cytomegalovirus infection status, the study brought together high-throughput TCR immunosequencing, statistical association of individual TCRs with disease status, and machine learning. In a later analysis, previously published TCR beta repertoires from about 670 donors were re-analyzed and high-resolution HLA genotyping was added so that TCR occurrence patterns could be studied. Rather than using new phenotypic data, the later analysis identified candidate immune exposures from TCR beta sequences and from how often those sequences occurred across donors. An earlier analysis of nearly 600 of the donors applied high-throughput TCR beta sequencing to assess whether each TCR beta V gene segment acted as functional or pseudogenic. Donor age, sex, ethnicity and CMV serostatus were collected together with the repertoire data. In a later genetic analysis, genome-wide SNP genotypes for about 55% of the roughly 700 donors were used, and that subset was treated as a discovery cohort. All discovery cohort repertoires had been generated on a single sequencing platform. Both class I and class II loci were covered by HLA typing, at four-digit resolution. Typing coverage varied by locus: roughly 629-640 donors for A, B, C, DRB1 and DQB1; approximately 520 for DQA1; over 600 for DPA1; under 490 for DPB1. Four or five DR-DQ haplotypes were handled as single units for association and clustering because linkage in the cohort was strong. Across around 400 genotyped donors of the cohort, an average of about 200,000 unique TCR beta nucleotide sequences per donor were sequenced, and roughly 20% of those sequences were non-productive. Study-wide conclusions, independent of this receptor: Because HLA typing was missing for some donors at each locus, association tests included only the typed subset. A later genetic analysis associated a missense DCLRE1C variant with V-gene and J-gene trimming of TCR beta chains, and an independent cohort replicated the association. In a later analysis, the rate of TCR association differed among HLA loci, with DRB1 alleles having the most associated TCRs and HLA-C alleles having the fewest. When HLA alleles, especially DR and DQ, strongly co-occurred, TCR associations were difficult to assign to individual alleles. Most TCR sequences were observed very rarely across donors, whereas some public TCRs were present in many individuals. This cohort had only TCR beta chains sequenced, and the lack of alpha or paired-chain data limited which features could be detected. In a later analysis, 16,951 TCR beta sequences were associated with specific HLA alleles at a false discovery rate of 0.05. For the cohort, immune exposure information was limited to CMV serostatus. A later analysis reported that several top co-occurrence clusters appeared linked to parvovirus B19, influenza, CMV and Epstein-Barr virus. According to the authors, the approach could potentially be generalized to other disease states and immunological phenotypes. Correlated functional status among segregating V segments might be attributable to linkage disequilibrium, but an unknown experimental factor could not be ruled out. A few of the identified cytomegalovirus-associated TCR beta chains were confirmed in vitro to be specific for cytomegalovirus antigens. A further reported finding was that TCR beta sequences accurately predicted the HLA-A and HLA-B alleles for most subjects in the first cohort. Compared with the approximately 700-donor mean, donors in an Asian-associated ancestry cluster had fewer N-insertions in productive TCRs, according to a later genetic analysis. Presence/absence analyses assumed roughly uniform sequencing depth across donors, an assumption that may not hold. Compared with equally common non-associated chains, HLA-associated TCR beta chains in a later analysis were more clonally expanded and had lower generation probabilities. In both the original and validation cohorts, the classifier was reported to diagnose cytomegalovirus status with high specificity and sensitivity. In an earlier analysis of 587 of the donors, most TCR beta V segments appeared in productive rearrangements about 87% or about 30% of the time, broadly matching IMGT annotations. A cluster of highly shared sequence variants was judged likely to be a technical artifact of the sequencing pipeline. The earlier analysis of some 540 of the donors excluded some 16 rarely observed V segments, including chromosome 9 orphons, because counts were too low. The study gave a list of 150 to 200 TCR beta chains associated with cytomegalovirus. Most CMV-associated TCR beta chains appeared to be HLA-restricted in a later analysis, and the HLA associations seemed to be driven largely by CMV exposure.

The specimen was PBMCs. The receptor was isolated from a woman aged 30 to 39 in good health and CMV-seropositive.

The CDR3 protein is CASSLGVLGYGYTF. In nucleotides, the sequence is TGTGCCAGCAGCTTAGGTGTCCTCGGGTATGGCTACACCTTC. This receptor chain uses TRBV7-8 and TRBJ1-2, with the D gene call left open. Trimming at the junction amounts to 1 base on V and 5 bases on J, and the germline ends lie 11 bases apart. CDR1 and CDR2 (SGHVS, FQNEAQ) derive from the germline V gene. The cysteine opens and the phenylalanine closes a CDR3 of 14 amino acids. CDR3 DNA only is kept here, 42 bases in frame from base 1. The full variable domain, completed from the reference TRBV7-8 and TRBJ1-2 proteins outside the CDR3, reads GAGVSQSPRYKVAKRGQDVALRCDPISGHVSLFWYQQALGQGPEFLTYFQNEAQLDKSGLPSDRFFAERPEGSVSTLKIQRTQQEDSAVYLCASSLGVLGYGYTFGSGTRLTVV.